Below, 22 T cell receptor beta chains from the same sample are listed, as sequenced in a study of blood T cells in healthy people across ages. Combining a sample-barcoded 5' primer with a J-beta primer mix, a second PCR ran for roughly 7 to 11 cycles. TCRdb reanalysed the 5' RACE reads using MiXCR and keeps one entry per CDR3 protein. The sample lists 600,000 to 850,000 distinct CDR3 sequences, just under 25% occurring once. This sample also belongs to another study, concerning T cells of mothers and their children.

The source material was blood. Source of these receptors: a boy younger than 18 in good health.

V is TRBV9 and J is TRBJ2-1; 9 bases map to TRBD2. With V trimmed by 3 bases and J by 7 bases, 5 bases remained unmatched. Germline V gives CDR1 SGDLS, CDR2 YYNGEE. CDR3 size: 14 residues. The CDR3 bases are TGTGCCAGCAGCGACTCAGCGGGAGGAAATGAGCAGTTCTTC. This translates into CASSDSAGGNEQFF.

The chain has TRBV20-1 and TRBJ2-1; D gene unclear. This CDR3 is built from 14 residues. The germline V gene encodes CDR1 DFQATT and CDR2 SNEGSKA (reference sequence). The V and J ends lost 6 bases and 4 bases respectively, with 16 bases between them. Here the CDR3 reads CSALPRNQYNEQFF. The DNA for the CDR3 is TGCAGTGCCCTGCCCAGGAACCAATACAATGAGCAGTTCTTC.

The CDR3 loop is CASCYRDRYSNQPQHF. The CDR3, as DNA: TGTGCCAGCTGTTACCGGGACAGATATAGCAATCAGCCCCAGCATTTT. V usage is TRBV12-3 or TRBV12-4 and J usage is TRBJ1-5, with 7 bases matching TRBD1. J gave up 0 bases and V 8 bases, and 10 bases lay outside the gene matches. CDR3 length equals 16 residues.

V gene TRBV3-1 combines with J gene TRBJ2-1; TRBD2 matches 9 bases. Germline CDR1 reads LGHDT; CDR2 reads YNNKEL (reference sequence). The CDR3 runs to 16 residues. V was clipped by 0 bases and J by 3 bases; unmatched bases: 3. The CDR3 is CASSQETTSGYNEQFF. The CDR3, as DNA: TGTGCCAGCAGCCAAGAGACGACTAGCGGCTACAATGAGCAGTTCTTC.

The rearrangement uses TRBV20-1 and TRBJ2-7; 7 positions match TRBD1. Germline-derived CDR1 and CDR2 are DFQATT and SNEGSKA (reference sequence). J was trimmed by 4 bases and V by 3 bases; bases with no gene match: 9. The CDR3 runs 14 residues. This CDR3 reads CSASSLGQPYEQYF. The CDR3 DNA reads TGCAGTGCTAGTAGTTTGGGACAGCCGTACGAGCAGTACTTC.

To note about this clonotype: Given the absence of the conserved phenylalanine or tryptophan at the CDR3 end, a read error is likely. This chain links TRBV29-1 with TRBJ2-7; 7 nucleotides agree with TRBD1. In germline, CDR1 is SQVTM, CDR2 ANQGSEA. V shed 6 bases and J 0 bases; nucleotides not matched to a gene: 2. This CDR3 spans 12 amino acids. The CDR3 is CSVRDSSYEQYI. The CDR3 DNA is TGCAGCGTCCGGGACAGCTCCTACGAGCAGTACATC.

This clonotype was counted only a few times. The chain links TRBV29-1 to TRBJ2-1; TRBD1 agrees at 7 bases. This CDR3 has 13 residues. CDR1 SQVTM and CDR2 ANQGSEA come from the germline V gene. J was trimmed by 2 bases and V by 6 bases; bases with no gene match: 4. The CDR3 region has the DNA TGCAGCGTCGCCGGACAGGCCTACAATGAGCAGTTCTTC. Amino acid sequence: CSVAGQAYNEQFF.

This clonotype was seen a single time. CDR3 in amino acids: CSATGDPGSSGNTIYF. The CDR3 DNA is TGCAGTGCCACGGGAGACCCAGGGAGCTCTGGAAACACCATATATTTT. The J gene is TRBJ1-3, the V gene TRBV20-1; D might be TRBD1 (5 bases). The ends were cut back, 6 bases at V and 0 bases at J, with 18 bases in the middle. The CDR3 spans 16 residues. Germline CDR1 reads DFQATT; CDR2 reads SNEGSKA (reference sequence).

This clonotype has more than one count but fewer than ten. This chain joins TRBV12-3 or TRBV12-4 and TRBJ1-6; tentative D call: TRBD1 (6 bases). V was cut by 6 bases and J by 9 bases, with 15 bases left in between. The CDR3 spans 14 residues. The CDR3 spells CASSLGTSGSPLHF. The CDR3 DNA reads as TGTGCCAGCAGCCTCGGGACATCGGGTTCACCCCTCCACTTT.

The chain carries TRBV20-1 and TRBJ2-7, with TRBD2 as a possible D gene (6 bases). This CDR3 has 13 residues. Germline CDR1 is DFQATT and CDR2 is SNEGSKA (reference sequence). V gave up 0 bases and J gave up 9 bases, with 15 bases separating them. CDR3 amino acids: CSARDPAGIGQYF. Written as DNA, the CDR3 is TGCAGTGCTAGAGATCCGGCGGGGATAGGGCAGTACTTC.

Only a few counts were recorded for this clonotype. The CDR3 DNA is TGTGCCAGCAGCCTCGGACAGGAGGTAACCTACGAGCAGTACTTC. Its protein is CASSLGQEVTYEQYF. The rearrangement uses TRBV2 and TRBJ2-7, with 7 bases matching TRBD1. Germline V CDR1 and CDR2: SNHLY, FYNNEI. The CDR3 sequence is 15 residues long. The ends lost 6 bases at V and 2 bases at J; junction bases unmatched: 10.

This clonotype was counted between two and nine times. This chain links TRBV7-2 with TRBJ2-2; a possible D gene is TRBD2 (5 bases). The CDR3 is 16 amino acids. V lost 3 bases to trimming and J lost 0 bases, with 11 bases between them. The germline gives CDR1 SGHTA, CDR2 FQGNSA. The CDR3 here is CASSFTSGPNTGELFF. The DNA for the CDR3 is TGTGCCAGCAGCTTTACTAGTGGCCCGAACACCGGGGAGCTGTTTTTT.

The chain employs TRBV7-8 and TRBJ2-1, with D tentatively TRBD1 (6 bases). V was pared by 3 bases and J by 7 bases, with 16 bases between. CDR1 is SGHVS and CDR2 is FQNEAQ in the germline V gene. The CDR3 contains 15 residues. In DNA form, the CDR3 reads TGTGCCAGCAGCTTCGACAGGCCCTACACGAATGAGCAGTTCTTC. Protein sequence: CASSFDRPYTNEQFF.

The V and J genes are TRBV28 and TRBJ2-5, with TRBD1 as a possible D gene (5 bases). TRBJ2-1 matches the DNA end more closely, so the J call is doubtful. Germline V lookup: CDR1 MDHEN, CDR2 SYDVKM. This CDR3 spans 14 amino acids. CDR3 residues: CASTRARAYNEQFF. The CDR3, as DNA: TGTGCCAGCACCAGGGCTAGGGCCTACAATGAGCAGTTCTTC.

This clonotype showed up just a few times. The genes are TRBV7-9 and TRBJ1-1; possibly TRBD1 for D (5 bases). This CDR3 contains 16 residues. The V gene's germline CDR1 is SEHNR and CDR2 FQNEAQ (reference sequence). Trimming took off 4 bases at V and 1 base at J, with 16 bases between the two ends. This CDR3 reads CASSSPGLTTNTEAFF. CDR3 in DNA: TGTGCCAGCAGCTCTCCGGGACTCACAACGAACACTGAAGCTTTCTTT.

In its sample, this clonotype was seen a few times. This chain uses TRBV20-1 with TRBJ2-3; D not resolved. This CDR3 is 13 amino acids long. Germline CDR1 and CDR2: DFQATT and SNEGSKA (reference sequence). The ends were cut back, 6 bases at V and 0 bases at J, with 10 bases in the middle. CDR3: CSAMTSSTDTQYF. The CDR3 coding sequence is TGCAGTGCCATGACTTCTAGCACAGATACGCAGTATTTT.

This clonotype occurred once. The chain combines TRBV10-3 with TRBJ2-7; 12 nucleotides agree with TRBD2. The CDR3 loop spans 13 amino acids. Germline loops: CDR1 ENHRY, CDR2 SYGVKD. V trimming: 10 bases; J trimming: 2 bases; junction bases outside the gene matches: 3. The CDR3 is CATGLAGTYEQYF. CDR3 in DNA: TGTGCCACCGGACTAGCGGGAACCTACGAGCAGTACTTC.

This clonotype was seen a handful of times. The V call is TRBV29-1, the J call TRBJ2-3, with D tentatively TRBD1 or TRBD2 (5 bases each). Trimming took 3 bases from V and 1 from J, leaving 11 bases between them. Per germline, CDR1 SQVTM and CDR2 ANQGSEA. The CDR3 is 14 amino acids. The CDR3 DNA sequence: TGCAGCGTTGAGCACCGGGACCGCACAGATACGCAGTATTTT. This codes for CSVEHRDRTDTQYF.

The CDR3 here is CASSETSGVYEQYF. CDR3 sequence (DNA): TGTGCCAGCAGTGAGACTAGCGGGGTATACGAGCAGTACTTC. V is TRBV6-1 and J is TRBJ2-7, with 11 bases fitting TRBD2. V shed 3 bases, J shed 4 bases, and the junction held 2 bases outside the gene matches. CDR1 is MNHNS and CDR2 is SASEGT in the germline V gene. The CDR3 runs to 14 residues.

J is TRBJ1-1 and V is TRBV14; D ambiguous. The germline CDR1 and CDR2 sequences are SGHDN and FVKESK. Trimming shortened V by 3 bases and J by 2 bases, and 7 bases separated the two germline ends. The CDR3 is 13 amino acids. CDR3 coding DNA: TGTGCCAGCAGCCAGAGGCTTAACACTGAAGCTTTCTTT. Its protein product is CASSQRLNTEAFF.

This clonotype was observed a handful of times. This chain links TRBV29-1 with TRBJ2-5; D remains unclear. This CDR3 comprises 13 residues. The germline V gene encodes CDR1 SQVTM and CDR2 ANQGSEA. V lost 6 bases, J lost 0 bases, and 11 bases lay in between. The CDR3 DNA reads as TGCAGCGTCGTTAACGTATACCAAGAGACCCAGTACTTC. This gives the protein CSVVNVYQETQYF.

CDR3 DNA: TGTGCCAGTTCAGGAGTGGGCAATGAGCAGTTCTTC. Translating gives CASSGVGNEQFF. This chain joins TRBV19 and TRBJ2-5; no clear D gene. The DNA end is more similar to TRBJ2-1, so the J call may be wrong. CDR3 size: 12 residues. Germline V gene sequence: CDR1 LNHDA, CDR2 SQIVND (reference sequence).